This T cell receptor (beta chain) stems from a study of cytomegalovirus exposure and HLA in healthy donors. The PCR ran on 60 Vbeta and 13 Jbeta primers. Data came from immunoSEQ multiplex PCR; TCRdb stores just in-frame clones and leaves some out. The repertoire holds under 150,000 clones, roughly 80% seen once, with about 3% in the top ten. From germline, CDR1 is SGHRS and CDR2 YFSETQ. The CDR3 has 16 amino acids. V was shortened by 3 bases and J by 2 bases, with 17 bases between the two germline ends. Study-wide points: Later on, an analysis tied 15,000 or so TCR beta sequences to HLA alleles at 0.05 false discovery rate.

Concerning this clone itself: No antigen is known for it.

The sequenced sample consisted of PBMCs. The chain joins TRBV5-1 to TRBJ2-5; D is perhaps TRBD1 (7 bases). This sequence was found in a man aged 40-50 years in good health and CMV-seropositive. CDR3 nucleotides: TGCGCCAGCAGCTGGGCGGGACAGCCGATACAAGAGACCCAGTACTTC. It encodes CASSWAGQPIQETQYF.